The 10 T cell receptor beta chains in this list originate from one sample, sequenced in a study of post-analysis software for immune sequencing data. The TCR beta cDNA libraries carried unique molecular identifiers. TCRdb ran MiXCR on the PCR reads and lists one entry per CDR3 protein. The sample gives under 200,000 distinct CDR3 sequences, about 36% of which show up once; 28% is in the top ten. Sequenced material: blood, taken after autologous hematopoietic stem cell transplantation. The origin of the receptors is a girl between 5 and 17 years old with multiple sclerosis.

This clonotype was detected once. The chain joins TRBV20-1 to TRBJ1-1; D gene unclear. Trimming left V 4 bases short and J 3 bases short, with 6 bases between. CDR3 size: 11 residues. Looked up from germline, CDR1 is DFQATT and CDR2 is SNEGSKA (reference sequence). The CDR3 is CSAISYTEAFF. The CDR3 DNA follows: TGCAGTGCTATTAGTTACACTGAAGCTTTCTTT.

The chain links TRBV27 to TRBJ1-1, with D uncertain. Germline CDR1 MNHEY, CDR2 SMNVEV (reference sequence). The V gene lost 6 bases and the J gene lost 0 bases, with 14 bases spanning the gap. There are 15 residues in the CDR3. CDR3 DNA sequence: TGTGCCAGCAGCTCTTCCGGAGGCTTGAACACTGAAGCTTTCTTT. This sequence encodes CASSSSGGLNTEAFF.

This clonotype was detected only a few times. The junction differs from germline at one of its ends, possibly a read error. The chain couples TRBV7-7 to TRBJ2-3; D uncertain. In germline, CDR1 is SSHAT, CDR2 FNYEAQ (reference sequence). The CDR3 is 14 amino acids. This chain's CDR3 is CASSPNSGTDTQYF. The DNA of the CDR3 is TGTGCTAGCAGCCCCAACAGCGGCACAGATACGCAGTATTTT. The entire variable domain, with the rest obtained from reference TRBV7-7 and TRBJ2-3, is as follows: GAGVSQSPRYKVTKRGQDVTLRCDPISSHATLYWYQQALGQGPEFLTYFNYEAQPDKSGLPSDRFSAERPEGSISTLTIQRTEQRDSAMYRCASSPNSGTDTQYFGPGTRLTVL.

This clonotype was observed a handful of times. The chain is built from TRBV12-3 or TRBV12-4 and TRBJ1-6; D perhaps matches TRBD1 (6 bases). This CDR3 has 13 amino acids. The ends were cut back, 5 bases at V and 12 bases at J, with 14 bases in the middle. The CDR3 DNA is TGTGCCAGCAGTACTGGGGGCTTGAGACCCCTCCACTTT. Encoded protein: CASSTGGLRPLHF.

In this sample, this clonotype turned up many times. The CDR3 DNA reads TGCAGTGCTAGGACTCAGGGAGAGACCGGGGAGCTGTTTTTT. This codes for CSARTQGETGELFF. The V call is TRBV20-1, the J call TRBJ2-2, with D perhaps being TRBD1 or TRBD2 (5 bases each). V gave up 3 bases and J gave up 5 bases, with 13 bases separating them. CDR1 is DFQATT, CDR2 SNEGSKA, per germline (reference sequence). The CDR3 covers 14 residues.

A few counts support this clonotype. The V gene is TRBV10-3, the J gene TRBJ1-5; 9 positions agree with TRBD1. With 9 bases clipped from V and 5 bases from J, the junction kept 8 bases outside the gene matches. Germline-derived CDR1 and CDR2 are ENHRY and SYGVKD. The CDR3 has 14 amino acids. The CDR3 coding sequence is TGTGCCATTAGTATGGACAGGGGCCATCAGCCCCAGCATTTT. It is translated as CAISMDRGHQPQHF.

This clonotype was counted only a few times. The J gene is TRBJ2-1, the V gene TRBV12-3 or TRBV12-4, with 9 bases matching TRBD2. This CDR3 is built from 14 residues. Trimming removed 3 bases from V and 8 bases from J; junction bases left unmatched: 5. Here the CDR3 reads CASSLLAGADEQFF. CDR3 DNA sequence: TGTGCCAGCAGTTTGTTAGCGGGAGCCGATGAGCAGTTCTTC.

The chain uses TRBV5-6 and TRBJ2-2, with D maybe TRBD2 (5 bases). V was trimmed by 4 bases and J by 7 bases, leaving 20 bases between them. Looked up from germline, CDR1 is SGHDT and CDR2 is YYEEEE. This CDR3 is built from 16 residues. The CDR3 spells CASSRGLLKWSGELFF. CDR3 sequence (DNA): TGTGCCAGCAGCCGAGGACTCCTTAAATGGAGCGGGGAGCTGTTTTTT.

The rearrangement joins TRBV15 to TRBJ2-2; 8 positions match TRBD2. This CDR3 is 17 amino acids long. Germline CDR1 reads LNHNV; CDR2 reads YYDKDF (reference sequence). Losses at the gene ends were 0 bases for V and 0 bases for J; bases not matched to a gene: 3. CDR3 amino acids: CATSRDPGGSNTGELFF. CDR3 in DNA: TGTGCCACCAGCAGAGATCCGGGAGGGTCGAACACCGGGGAGCTGTTTTTT.

The chain recombines TRBV6-2 or TRBV6-3 with TRBJ1-5, with TRBD1 matching 7 bases. Germline assignment: CDR1 MNHEY and CDR2 SVGEGT. This CDR3 has 16 residues. V dropped 6 bases and J dropped 0; count of bases not matched to a gene: 8. The CDR3 loop reads CASSTIGTVSNQPQHF. CDR3 nucleotides: TGTGCCAGCAGCACGATCGGGACAGTTAGCAATCAGCCCCAGCATTTT.